This is a list of T cell receptor beta chains from one sample in a study of T-cell reconstitution after alpha-beta-depleted transplantation in children. TCRdb called the PCR reads again in MiXCR, with one record for every CDR3 protein. Of 200,000 to 300,000 distinct CDR3 sequences detected, more than 10% appear once; the ten largest clones hold roughly 2.8%. The starting material was PBMCs from the stem cell graft donor, obtained from the stem cell graft. The source is a human donor who donated a stem cell graft to a child with acute lymphoblastic leukemia. Each CDR3 is given with its conserved first and last residue. A D gene is named only where the DNA matches it firmly. Clone size is shown for a subset of rows, as once, few, many or a class of expanded clone.

TRBJ2-7 | TRBV9 | TRBD2 | many | TGTGCCAGCAGCGTACCCGACCCCACTAGCGGGGGCACATATCCCTACGAGCAGTACTTC | CASSVPDPTSGGTYPYEQYF
TRBJ2-7 | TRBV5-6 | . | . | TGTGCCAGCAGCTTGGACATCCTCAGGGACGAGCAGTACTTC | CASSLDILRDEQYF
TRBJ2-3 | TRBV6-5 | TRBD2 | many | TGTGCCAGCAGTTACTCAGCGGGGGGGTTCACAGATACGCAGTATTTT | CASSYSAGGFTDTQYF
TRBJ2-3 | TRBV5-1 | . | many | TGCGCCAGCAGCTCCGCCGCGATAAATCTTGATACGCAGTATTTT | CASSSAAINLDTQYF
TRBJ2-6 | TRBV28 | . | many | TGTGCCAGCAGTAGCCCCAGGTCTGGGGCCAACGTCCTGACTTTC | CASSSPRSGANVLTF
TRBJ1-3 | TRBV19 | . | . | TGTGCCAGTAGTCGAGACCCTCCACCTGGAAACACCATATATTTT | CASSRDPPPGNTIYF
TRBJ2-7 | TRBV7-2 | . | many | TGTGCCAGCAGCTTGTATGCGGGTACCTACGAGCAGTACTTC | CASSLYAGTYEQYF
TRBJ1-2 | TRBV9 | TRBD1 | few | TGTGCCAGCAGCCTCCGACAGGGAGGGTATGGCTACACCTTC | CASSLRQGGYGYTF
TRBJ1-2 | TRBV5-1 | . | many | TGCGCCAGCGCCACGGACGGGTCGAACTATGGCTACACCTTC | CASATDGSNYGYTF
TRBJ1-3 | TRBV6-5 | TRBD1 | many | TGTGCCAGCAGGGGGGACAGTTCCACCTCTGGAAACACCATATATTTT | CASRGDSSTSGNTIYF
TRBJ2-7 | TRBV3-1 | TRBD1 | many | TGTGCCACTCGACAGGGATTCTCCTACGAGCAGTACTTC | CATRQGFSYEQYF
TRBJ2-1 | TRBV10-3 | . | many | TGTGCCATCAGTGGAGGAGGGGGCGCGAGCAATGAGCAGTTCTTC | CAISGGGGASNEQFF
TRBJ2-3 | TRBV7-2 | . | few | TGTGCCAGCAGCTTAGCGCGCAGAGATACGCAGTATTTT | CASSLARRDTQYF
TRBJ1-5 | TRBV16 | . | many | TGTGCCAGCACCTCCTCACCGGGCGGTCACAATCAGCCCCAGCATTTT | CASTSSPGGHNQPQHF
TRBJ2-1 | TRBV18 | . | few | TGTGCCAGCTCACCAGCTAGCCATGAGCAGTTCTTC | CASSPASHEQFF
TRBJ2-4 | TRBV29-1 | TRBD1 | many | TGCAGCGTGGAGACAGGGTACAACATTCAGTACTTC | CSVETGYNIQYF
TRBJ2-1 | TRBV29-1 | . | . | TGCAGCGCATGGGACTTTTCCGGGAATGAGCAGTTCTTC | CSAWDFSGNEQFF
TRBJ2-5 | TRBV5-1 | . | many | TGTGCCAGCAGCTTGGCAGGAGGAGAGACCCAGTACTTC | CASSLAGGETQYF
TRBJ2-1 | TRBV18 | . | . | TGTGCCAGCTCACCAGCCCCTCGGAATGAGCAGTTCTTC | CASSPAPRNEQFF
TRBJ2-3 | TRBV5-1 | . | many | TGCGCCAGCAGCTTGGCCATGAACACAGATACGCAGTATTTT | CASSLAMNTDTQYF
TRBJ1-1 | TRBV20-1 | TRBD1 | . | TGCAGTGCTGGTGGGACAGGGAGAGAAGCTTTCTTT | CSAGGTGREAFF
TRBJ1-5 | TRBV20-1 | . | . | TGCAGTGCTCCTACAGCGTCCAGTTCCAATCAGCCCCAGCATTTT | CSAPTASSSNQPQHF
TRBJ1-1 | TRBV28 | . | many | TGTGCCAGCAGCCGAATCAGGGAAGGGACTGAAGCTTTCTTT | CASSRIREGTEAFF
TRBJ1-5 | TRBV28 | . | many | TGTGCCAGCAGGCCGGGACTGTTCAATCAGCCCCAGCATTTT | CASRPGLFNQPQHF
TRBJ2-3 | TRBV5-1 | . | many | TGCGCCAGCAGCTTGAGGGAGACAGATACGCAGTATTTT | CASSLRETDTQYF
TRBJ1-5 | TRBV18 | . | many | TGTGCCAGCTCACCACGCACGGAGGGCAATCAGCCCCAGCATTTT | CASSPRTEGNQPQHF
TRBJ1-1 | TRBV5-1 | . | few | TGCGCCAGCAGCCCGGGACGCGGGAACACTGAAGCTTTCTTT | CASSPGRGNTEAFF
TRBJ2-7 | TRBV7-9 | TRBD1 | many | TGTGCCAGCAGCGGCCCCGGGACAGGGTTCCTCTACGAGCAGTACTTC | CASSGPGTGFLYEQYF
TRBJ1-5 | TRBV6-2/TRBV6-3 | . | many | TGTGCCAGTGATAGAGATTTCAATCAGCCCCAGCATTTT | CASDRDFNQPQHF
TRBJ2-7 | TRBV27 | . | many | TGTGCCAGCAGTTTTATAGAACGGATCTCCTACGAGCAGTACTTC | CASSFIERISYEQYF
TRBJ2-1 | TRBV6-2/TRBV6-3 | TRBD2 | many | TGTGCCAGCAGCGCGGGGGGTGAGCAGTTCTTC | CASSAGGEQFF
TRBJ2-4 | TRBV18 | . | many | TGTGCCAGCTCACCAGAGGGACGGATAAACATTCAGTACTTC | CASSPEGRINIQYF
TRBJ1-1 | TRBV5-1 | . | many | TGCGCCAGCAGCTTGGAGGGGCGGGGCACTGAAGCTTTCTTT | CASSLEGRGTEAFF
TRBJ2-6 | TRBV20-1 | . | . | TGCAGTGTATTCTCTGGGGCCAACGGCCTGACTTTC | CSVFSGANGLTF
TRBJ2-4 | TRBV5-1 | . | many | TGCGCCAGCAGCTTATCTTCGCGGGAAAACATTCAGTACTTC | CASSLSSRENIQYF
TRBJ2-7 | TRBV6-5 | TRBD1 | many | TGTGCCAGCAGCTCCCGGGACAGGGGCTACGAGCAGTACTTC | CASSSRDRGYEQYF
TRBJ2-7 | TRBV3-1 | . | few | TGTGCCAGCAGCCAAGGAGGGGCCGACTACGAGCAGTACTTC | CASSQGGADYEQYF
TRBJ2-2 | TRBV2 | TRBD2 | . | TGTGCCAGCTCCGAACTAGCGGGCACCGGGGAGCTGTTTTTT | CASSELAGTGELFF
TRBJ2-2 | TRBV3-1 | . | many | TGTGCCAGCAGCCAACCTGTCGGGGAGCTGTTTTTT | CASSQPVGELFF
TRBJ2-1 | TRBV27 | TRBD2 | few | TGTGCCAGCACACCCGGGGGGGGCTTTGAGGGGGAGCAGTTCTTC | CASTPGGGFEGEQFF
TRBJ2-1 | TRBV5-1 | TRBD1 | many | TGCGCCAGCAGCTTGACCGGGACAGGGTCTGCTGAGCAGTTCTTC | CASSLTGTGSAEQFF
TRBJ2-3 | TRBV18 | . | many | TGTGCCAGCAGTCCTGGAGATACGCAGTATTTT | CASSPGDTQYF
TRBJ1-5 | TRBV19 | . | many | TGTGCCAGTAGCCGGTGGACCATCCAGCGTAATCAGCCCCAGCATTTT | CASSRWTIQRNQPQHF
TRBJ2-1 | TRBV7-2 | TRBD2 | . | TGTGCCAGCAGCTTGTATAGCGGGAGCCCGGAGGGTGAGCAGTTCTTC | CASSLYSGSPEGEQFF
TRBJ2-6 | TRBV4-2 | TRBD1 | once | TGTGCCAGCAGCGAACAACGACGGCTTGTACAGGGGACCCTCTCTGGGGCCAACGTCCTGACTTTC | CASSEQRRLVQGTLSGANVLTF
TRBJ2-1 | TRBV10-3 | TRBD2 | few | TGTGCCATCAGTGAGCCTAGCGGGAACTTGTGCAATGAGCAGTTCTTC | CAISEPSGNLCNEQFF
TRBJ2-2 | TRBV6-1 | . | many | TGTGCCAGCAGTGAATTTAACCTCCTAAATACCGGGGAGCTGTTTTTT | CASSEFNLLNTGELFF
TRBJ1-5 | TRBV27 | . | many | TGTGCCAGCAGTTTATCCGAAGTCAATCAGCCCCAGCATTTT | CASSLSEVNQPQHF
TRBJ2-7 | TRBV7-8 | . | few | TGTGCCAGCAGCTTAAATCTCGAGCAGTACTTC | CASSLNLEQYF
TRBJ1-2 | TRBV4-2 | TRBD1 | few | TGTGCCAGCAGCCACCAACGACAGGGTTTTAACTATGGCTACACCTTC | CASSHQRQGFNYGYTF